This TCR beta chain was observed in a study of T cell responses to AZD1222 COVID-19 vaccine (dated by TCRdb to the early 2020s). About the full investigation: AZD1222 recipients given second doses at about 4 weeks or at about 12 weeks were pooled, since spike-specific TCR depth and breadth were not found to differ between the two schedules. TCR sequencing was performed for about 240 trial participants, of whom some 200 were given two doses of AZD1222 and around 25 were given two doses of MenACWY control vaccine. Trial participants were enrolled into age subgroups of 18-55, 56-69 and 70-plus years, which contained about 150, 28 and 57 TCR-sequenced participants, respectively. What the study reported, not specific to this receptor: CD4 TCRs associated with the vaccine covered the entire spike protein, and the dominant responses were in regions 160-218 and 743-854. Participants were mostly white British and included more females than males, and it was suggested by the authors that clonal diversity may have been underestimated. Conclusions about previously exposed vaccinees are limited, since just a handful of AZD1222 recipients were seropositive for SARS-CoV-2 at baseline. A significant rise in spike-specific TCR breadth and depth was observed after two AZD1222 doses relative to day 0 and relative to MenACWY recipients. Because no day 14 peak-response samples were available, the repertoires could be characterized only after the peak T cell response. The 56-69-year group was small, and its depth increase did not reach significance, likely because of low power. Reportedly, close to half of the unique spike-specific TCRs recognized epitopes lying outside the regions that are mutated in the B.1.351 and B.1.1.7 variants.

The label giving this sample's time point can be read as: baseline before first vaccination. The vaccinee samples were drawn from two UK trials, COV001 and COV002, one of which was a single-blind randomized controlled phase 2/3 trial testing AZD1222 (ChAdOx1 nCoV-19) in healthy adults. For TCRbeta chain sequencing, PBMC samples from trial participants were taken at day 0 and at day 28 after the second dose. The germline V gene supplies CDR1 SGHAT and CDR2 FQNNGV. Trimming at the junction amounts to 1 base on V and 6 bases on J, and the germline ends lie 10 bases apart. The CDR3 contains 14 residues, cysteine and phenylalanine counted. This entry keeps only the CDR3 DNA: 42 bases, framed from base 1. A note on this clone: The antigen it binds to is not known. Base qualities were left out, and no much larger clone turns up one base away.

The CDR3 regions of human TCRbeta chains were subjected to immunosequencing. The published analysis was carried out like this. TCRs in the repertoires were matched against a reference library of SARS-CoV-2-specific TCRs that had been generated with the MIRA antigen-specificity platform. Breadth was defined as the fraction of unique TCRs that were SARS-CoV-2-associated, and depth was defined as the fraction of total T cells that were SARS-CoV-2-associated. Each spike-specific TCR was assigned to its reactive spike region and to a CD4 or CD8 class using the MIRA data. Log10-transformed breadth and depth values were compared by one-way ANOVA with Sidak's multiple comparisons tests. The table comes from immuneACCESS by way of TCRdb, which keeps in-frame sequences with V and J called. Part of the clones is missing from these tables; in studies checked, under half for an unresolved V gene and the rest for unknown reasons. V and J calls and clone size are those listed in that table; D and trimming were worked out from the DNA. Here the sample has approximately 100,000 clones; roughly 90% occur a single time. The ten largest clones represent about 17% of the sample.

This specimen was peripheral blood, taken on day 0 of AZD1222 vaccination. The receptor's source is an adult in good health. The V and J genes are TRBV11-2 and TRBJ1-5; the best D guess is TRBD1, with 5 bases matching. Here the CDR3 is given as CASSLARGSQPQHF. The nucleotide sequence reads TGTGCCAGCAGCTTAGCTCGGGGGTCTCAGCCCCAGCATTTT.